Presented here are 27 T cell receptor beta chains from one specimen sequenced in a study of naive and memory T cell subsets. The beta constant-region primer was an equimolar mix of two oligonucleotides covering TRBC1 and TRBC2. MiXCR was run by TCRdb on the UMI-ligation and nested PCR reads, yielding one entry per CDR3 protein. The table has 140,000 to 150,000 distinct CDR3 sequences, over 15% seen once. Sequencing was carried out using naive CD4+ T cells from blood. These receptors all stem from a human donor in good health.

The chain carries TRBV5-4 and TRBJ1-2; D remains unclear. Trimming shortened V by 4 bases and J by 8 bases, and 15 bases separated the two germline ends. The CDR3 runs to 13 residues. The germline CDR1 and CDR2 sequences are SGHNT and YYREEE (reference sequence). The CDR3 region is CASSAGRGQGYTF. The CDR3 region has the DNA TGTGCCAGCAGCGCTGGCCGGGGTCAAGGCTACACCTTC.

CDR3 protein: CAISGTSGASTDTQYF. For the CDR3, the DNA is TGTGCCATCAGTGGGACTAGCGGGGCTAGCACAGATACGCAGTATTTT. V usage is TRBV10-3 and J usage is TRBJ2-3; the match to TRBD2 covers 12 bases. The junction had 2 bases not matched to a gene; V was cut back by 4 bases and J by 0 bases. This CDR3 comprises 16 residues. Germline assignment: CDR1 ENHRY and CDR2 SYGVKD.

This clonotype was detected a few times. This CDR3 is CASSLRTGPTTYNEQFF. In nucleotides, the CDR3 is TGTGCCAGCAGTTTGAGGACAGGTCCCACCACTTACAATGAGCAGTTCTTC. The rearrangement joins TRBV27 to TRBJ2-1, with 7 positions matching TRBD1. The germline V gene has CDR1 MNHEY and CDR2 SMNVEV (reference sequence). The CDR3 is made up of 17 amino acids. V was pared by 3 bases and J by 4 bases, with 12 bases of the junction left unmatched.

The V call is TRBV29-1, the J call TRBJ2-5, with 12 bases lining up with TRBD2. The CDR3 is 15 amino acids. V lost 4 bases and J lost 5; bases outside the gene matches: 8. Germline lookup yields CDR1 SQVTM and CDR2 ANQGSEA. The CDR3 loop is CSVAASGRAGETQYF. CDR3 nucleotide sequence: TGCAGCGTTGCGGCTAGCGGGAGGGCCGGGGAGACCCAGTACTTC.

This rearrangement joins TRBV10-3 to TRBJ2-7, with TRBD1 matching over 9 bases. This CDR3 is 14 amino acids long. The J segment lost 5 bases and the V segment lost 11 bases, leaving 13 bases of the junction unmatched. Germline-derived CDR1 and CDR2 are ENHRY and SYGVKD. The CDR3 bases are TGTGCCTCCCGGGCCGGGACAGGGCGAGACGAGCAGTACTTC. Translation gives CASRAGTGRDEQYF.

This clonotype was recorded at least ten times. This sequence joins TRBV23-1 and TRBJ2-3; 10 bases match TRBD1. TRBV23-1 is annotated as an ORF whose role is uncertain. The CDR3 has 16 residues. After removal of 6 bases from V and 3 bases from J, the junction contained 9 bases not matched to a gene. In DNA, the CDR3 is TGCGCCAGCAGCCCACCGGGACAGGGGCCGACAGATACGCAGTATTTT. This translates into CASSPPGQGPTDTQYF.

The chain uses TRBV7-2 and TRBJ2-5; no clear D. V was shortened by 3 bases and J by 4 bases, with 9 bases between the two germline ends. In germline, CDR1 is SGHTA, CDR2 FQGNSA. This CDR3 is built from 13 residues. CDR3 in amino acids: CASSFQTPETQYF. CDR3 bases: TGTGCCAGCAGCTTCCAGACCCCAGAGACCCAGTACTTC. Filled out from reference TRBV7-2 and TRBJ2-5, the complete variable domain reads GAGVSQSPSNKVTEKGKDVELRCDPISGHTALYWYRQSLGQGLEFLIYFQGNSAPDKSGLPSDRFSAERTGGSVSTLTIQRTQQEDSAVYLCASSFQTPETQYFGPGTRLLVL.

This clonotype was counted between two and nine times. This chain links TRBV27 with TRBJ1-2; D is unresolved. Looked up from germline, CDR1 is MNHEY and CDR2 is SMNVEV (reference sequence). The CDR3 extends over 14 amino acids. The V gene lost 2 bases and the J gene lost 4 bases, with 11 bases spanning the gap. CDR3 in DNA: TGTGCCAGCAGTTTAAACCAGGCCAGCTATGGCTACACCTTC. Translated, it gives CASSLNQASYGYTF.

CDR3 nucleotide sequence: TGTGCCAGCAGCCGACTCCCCGGACCGTTCGATGAGCAGTTCTTC. This gives the protein CASSRLPGPFDEQFF. The chain has TRBV7-2 and TRBJ2-1; no clear D. Germline V gene sequence: CDR1 SGHTA, CDR2 FQGNSA. This CDR3 contains 15 residues. The V and J ends lost 5 bases and 8 bases respectively, with 19 bases between them.

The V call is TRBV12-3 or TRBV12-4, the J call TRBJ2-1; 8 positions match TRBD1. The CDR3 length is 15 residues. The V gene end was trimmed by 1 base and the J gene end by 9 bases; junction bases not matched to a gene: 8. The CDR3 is CASSLVGTGTAEQFF. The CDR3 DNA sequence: TGTGCCAGCAGTTTAGTCGGGACAGGTACAGCTGAGCAGTTCTTC.

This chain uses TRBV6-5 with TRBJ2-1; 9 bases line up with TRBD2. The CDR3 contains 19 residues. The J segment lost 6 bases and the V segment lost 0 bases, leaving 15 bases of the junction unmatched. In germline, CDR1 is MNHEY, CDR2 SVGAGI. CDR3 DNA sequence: TGTGCCAGCAGTTACTCCTCGGTCGGAGCGGGAGGACCCGTCAATGAGCAGTTCTTC. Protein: CASSYSSVGAGGPVNEQFF.

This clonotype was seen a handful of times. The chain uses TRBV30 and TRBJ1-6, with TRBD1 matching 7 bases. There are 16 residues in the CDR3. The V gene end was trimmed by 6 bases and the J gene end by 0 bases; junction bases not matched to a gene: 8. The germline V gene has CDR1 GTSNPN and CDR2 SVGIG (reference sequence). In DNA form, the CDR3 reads TGTGCCTGCCGTATACAGGGGAGCTCCTATAATTCACCCCTCCACTTT. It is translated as CACRIQGSSYNSPLHF.

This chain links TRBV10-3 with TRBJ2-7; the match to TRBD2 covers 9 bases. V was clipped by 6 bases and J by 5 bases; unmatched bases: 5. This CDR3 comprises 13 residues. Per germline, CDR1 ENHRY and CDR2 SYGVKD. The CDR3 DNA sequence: TGTGCCATCAGAAAGGGACTAGCTGACGAGCAGTACTTC. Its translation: CAIRKGLADEQYF.

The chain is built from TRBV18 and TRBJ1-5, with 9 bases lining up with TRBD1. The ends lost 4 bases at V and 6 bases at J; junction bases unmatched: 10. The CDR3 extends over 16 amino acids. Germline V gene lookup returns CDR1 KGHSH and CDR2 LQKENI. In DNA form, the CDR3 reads TGTGCCAGCTCACGGTACTGGGACAGGGATGTTCAGCCCCAGCATTTT. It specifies CASSRYWDRDVQPQHF.

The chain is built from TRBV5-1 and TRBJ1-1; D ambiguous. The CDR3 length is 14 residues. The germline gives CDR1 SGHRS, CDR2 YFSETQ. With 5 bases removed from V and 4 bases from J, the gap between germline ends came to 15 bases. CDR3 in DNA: TGCGCCAGCAGGACCGGCACCACGAGCACTGAAGCTTTCTTT. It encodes CASRTGTTSTEAFF.

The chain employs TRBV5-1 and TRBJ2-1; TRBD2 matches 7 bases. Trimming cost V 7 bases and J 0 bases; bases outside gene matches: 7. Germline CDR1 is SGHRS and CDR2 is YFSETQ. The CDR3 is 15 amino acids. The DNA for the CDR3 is TGCGCCAGCTCCTCACGACTAGCCTCCTACAATGAGCAGTTCTTC. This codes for CASSSRLASYNEQFF.

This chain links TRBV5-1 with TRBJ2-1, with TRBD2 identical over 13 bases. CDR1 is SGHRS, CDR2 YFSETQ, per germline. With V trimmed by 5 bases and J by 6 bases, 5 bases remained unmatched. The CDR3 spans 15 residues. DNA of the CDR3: TGCGCCAGCAGGCCCGGGACTAGCGGGACCAATGAGCAGTTCTTC. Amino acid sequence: CASRPGTSGTNEQFF.

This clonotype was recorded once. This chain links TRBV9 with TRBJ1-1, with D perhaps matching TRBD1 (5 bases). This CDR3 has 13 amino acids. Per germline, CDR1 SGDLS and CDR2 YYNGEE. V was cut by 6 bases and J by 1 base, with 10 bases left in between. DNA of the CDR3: TGTGCCAGCAAACAGGTAGCGAACACTGAAGCTTTCTTT. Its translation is CASKQVANTEAFF.

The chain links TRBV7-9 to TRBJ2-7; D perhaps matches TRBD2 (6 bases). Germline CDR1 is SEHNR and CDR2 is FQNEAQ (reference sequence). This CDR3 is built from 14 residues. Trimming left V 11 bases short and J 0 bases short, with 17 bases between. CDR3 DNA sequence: TGTGCCTCCAGAGATAGCGGTAGCTCCTACGAGCAGTACTTC. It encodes CASRDSGSSYEQYF.

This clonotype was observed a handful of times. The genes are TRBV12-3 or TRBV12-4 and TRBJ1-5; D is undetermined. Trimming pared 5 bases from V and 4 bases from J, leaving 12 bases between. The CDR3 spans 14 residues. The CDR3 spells CASSPHTINQPQHF. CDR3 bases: TGTGCCAGCAGTCCACATACAATAAATCAGCCCCAGCATTTT.

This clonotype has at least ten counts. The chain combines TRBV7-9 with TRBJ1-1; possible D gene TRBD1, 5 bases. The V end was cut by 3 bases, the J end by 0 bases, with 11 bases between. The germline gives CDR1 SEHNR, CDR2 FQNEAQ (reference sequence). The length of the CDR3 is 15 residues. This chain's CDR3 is CASSLTGGLNTEAFF. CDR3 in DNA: TGTGCCAGCAGCTTGACGGGGGGACTGAACACTGAAGCTTTCTTT.

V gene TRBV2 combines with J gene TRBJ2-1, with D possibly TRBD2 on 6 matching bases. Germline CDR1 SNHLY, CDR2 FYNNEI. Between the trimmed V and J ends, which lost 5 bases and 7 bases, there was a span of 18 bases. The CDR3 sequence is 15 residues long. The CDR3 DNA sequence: TGTGCCAGCAGTATCGGCGGGACCCATCGAAATGAGCAGTTCTTC. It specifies CASSIGGTHRNEQFF.

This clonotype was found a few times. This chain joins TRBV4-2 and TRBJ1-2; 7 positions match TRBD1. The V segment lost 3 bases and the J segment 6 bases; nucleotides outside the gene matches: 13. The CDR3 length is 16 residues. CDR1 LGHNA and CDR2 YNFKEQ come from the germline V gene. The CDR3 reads CASSQLPVQGTNGYTF. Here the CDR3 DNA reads TGTGCCAGCAGCCAGCTACCGGTACAGGGGACGAATGGCTACACCTTC.

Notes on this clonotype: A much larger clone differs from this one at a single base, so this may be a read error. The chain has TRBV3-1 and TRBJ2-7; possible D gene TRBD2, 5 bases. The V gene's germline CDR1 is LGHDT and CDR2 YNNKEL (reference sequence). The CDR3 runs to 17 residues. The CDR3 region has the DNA TGTGCCAGCCGCCAAGATTGGGGTGGCGGGCAGACTTACGAGCAGTACTTC. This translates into CASRQDWGGGQTYEQYF.

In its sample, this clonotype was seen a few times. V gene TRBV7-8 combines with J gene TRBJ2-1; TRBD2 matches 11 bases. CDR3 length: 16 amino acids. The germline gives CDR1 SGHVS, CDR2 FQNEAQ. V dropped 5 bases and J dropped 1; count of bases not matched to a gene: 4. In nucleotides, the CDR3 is TGTGCCAGCAGCAGAAGACTAGCGGGGTCCTACAATGAGCAGTTCTTC. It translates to CASSRRLAGSYNEQFF. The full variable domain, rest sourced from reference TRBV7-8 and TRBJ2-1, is GAGVSQSPRYKVAKRGQDVALRCDPISGHVSLFWYQQALGQGPEFLTYFQNEAQLDKSGLPSDRFFAERPEGSVSTLKIQRTQQEDSAVYLCASSRRLAGSYNEQFFGPGTRLTVL.

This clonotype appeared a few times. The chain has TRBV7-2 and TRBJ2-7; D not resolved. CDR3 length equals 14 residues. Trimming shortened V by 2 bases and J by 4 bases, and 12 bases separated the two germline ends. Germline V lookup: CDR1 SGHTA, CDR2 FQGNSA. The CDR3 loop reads CASSLHLGTYEQYF. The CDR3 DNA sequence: TGTGCCAGCAGCTTACACCTAGGAACTTACGAGCAGTACTTC.

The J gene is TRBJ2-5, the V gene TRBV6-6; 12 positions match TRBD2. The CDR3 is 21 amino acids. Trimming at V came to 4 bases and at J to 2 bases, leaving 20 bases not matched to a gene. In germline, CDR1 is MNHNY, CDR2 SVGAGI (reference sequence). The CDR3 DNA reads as TGTGCCAGCAGTTCCTACCGGGGCTTGGCTAGCGGGAGGGCCGGGCAAGAGACCCAGTACTTC. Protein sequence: CASSSYRGLASGRAGQETQYF.